The present entry profiles one TCR beta chain with its context. Antigen specificity is unknown. These data originate in a study of shared clonotypes between healthy human individuals. Background on the study: The study enrolled a couple of women and a few men aged 18 to 49. The study, taken as a whole, reports: Large sequencing depth failed to make sorted-subset sequencing complete, rarefaction showed. Between a handful of donors, naive CD4 clonotypes were shared at a level of about 5%.

Trimming pared 2 bases from V and 3 bases from J, leaving 14 bases between. CDR1 and CDR2 from the germline V gene are MGHDK and SYGVNS. The CDR3 has 15 amino acids. DNA at 150 to 250 ng, 30,000 or so T cell genomes, went into sorted-subset replicate PCRs. The repertoire was sequenced with immunoSEQ multiplex PCR; TCRdb's copy has only in-frame clones and lacks some. The sample yields 1,100,000 or so clones, around 78% seen once. The rearrangement joins TRBV25-1 to TRBJ2-7, with D maybe TRBD1 (5 bases). The receptor's source is a man younger than 35 in good health. Some clones in this sample may be carry-over from other donors' samples. The sequenced sample was memory CD4+ T cells from PBMCs. Noted subset: CD45RA-negative fraction. Written as DNA, the CDR3 is TGTGCCAGCAGTGAAGACAGTGGAGTTGGCTACGAGCAGTACTTC. It encodes CASSEDSGVGYEQYF.